A selection of T cell receptor beta chains follows, all from one sample in a study of tumor-infiltrating lymphocytes in oesophageal squamous cell carcinoma. Using its own MiXCR run on the PCR reads, TCRdb lists one record per CDR3 protein. The data contain about 13,000 distinct CDR3 sequences, roughly 51% of them seen just once; the ten biggest clones take up 36%. The sequencing sample was made of esophageal tumor tissue. The receptor source for this set is a male donor with esophageal squamous cell carcinoma. The CDR3 runs from the conserved cysteine through the conserved F or W. A D gene is named only where the DNA matches it firmly. Size tells how often a clone was seen (once, few, many) or the class of an expanded clone, and some rows leave it out.

v_call: TRBV7-8
clone_size: few
j_call: TRBJ1-2
d_call: -
cdr3_nt: TGTGCCAGCAGCTCGGGACGGGCGGACTATGGCTACACCTTC
cdr3_aa: CASSSGRADYGYTF

v_call: TRBV6-1
clone_size: -
j_call: TRBJ1-6
d_call: TRBD1
cdr3_nt: TGTGCCAGCAGTTGGGACAGTCCCCATAATTCACCCCTCCACTTC
cdr3_aa: CASSWDSPHNSPLHF

v_call: TRBV6-1
clone_size: once
j_call: TRBJ2-7
d_call: TRBD2
cdr3_nt: TGTGCCAGCAGTGAACCTGCGTTAGCGGGAGCCGCCTCCCGATACGAGCAGTACTTC
cdr3_aa: CASSEPALAGAASRYEQYF

v_call: TRBV7-6
clone_size: -
j_call: TRBJ1-1
d_call: -
cdr3_nt: TGTGCCAGCAGCTCCGTTGGGGACACTGAAGCTTTCTTT
cdr3_aa: CASSSVGDTEAFF

v_call: TRBV11-2
clone_size: -
j_call: TRBJ2-1
d_call: TRBD1
cdr3_nt: TGTGCCAGCAGCTTAGACCCTTCCGGGACAGGGAGTTACAATGAGCAGTTCTTC
cdr3_aa: CASSLDPSGTGSYNEQFF

v_call: TRBV7-2
clone_size: -
j_call: TRBJ1-5
d_call: -
cdr3_nt: TGTGCCAGCAGCTTCGCAAATCAGCCCCAGCATTTT
cdr3_aa: CASSFANQPQHF

v_call: TRBV6-1
clone_size: medium-sized
j_call: TRBJ2-3
d_call: -
cdr3_nt: TGTGCCATCTCGAACCGGAAACCGGAGGTGAAGTATTTT
cdr3_aa: CAISNRKPEVKYF

v_call: TRBV5-6
clone_size: -
j_call: TRBJ2-1
d_call: -
cdr3_nt: TGTGCCAGCAGCTTGTGGAAGTACAATGAGCAGTTCTTC
cdr3_aa: CASSLWKYNEQFF

v_call: TRBV24-1
clone_size: medium-sized
j_call: TRBJ2-1
d_call: TRBD1
cdr3_nt: TGTGCCACCAGCCGGGACAGGGGGCGAAATGAGCAGTTCTTC
cdr3_aa: CATSRDRGRNEQFF

v_call: TRBV7-2
clone_size: -
j_call: TRBJ2-1
d_call: -
cdr3_nt: TGTGCCAGCAGCTCCAAGGGCGGGCATGAGCAGTTCTTC
cdr3_aa: CASSSKGGHEQFF

v_call: TRBV7-8
clone_size: -
j_call: TRBJ2-7
d_call: TRBD1
cdr3_nt: TGTGCCACCACAGAGGGACAGGAGACCTACGAGCAGTACTTC
cdr3_aa: CATTEGQETYEQYF

v_call: TRBV6-8
clone_size: -
j_call: TRBJ2-6
d_call: -
cdr3_nt: TGTGCCAGCAGTTACTCGGGGACTTCCTCTGGGGCCAACGTCCTGACTTTC
cdr3_aa: CASSYSGTSSGANVLTF

v_call: TRBV24-1
clone_size: -
j_call: TRBJ2-4
d_call: TRBD1
cdr3_nt: TGTGCCACGACCCGACAGGGGGGTACCAAAAACATTCAGTACTTC
cdr3_aa: CATTRQGGTKNIQYF

v_call: TRBV12-3/TRBV12-4
clone_size: -
j_call: TRBJ2-2
d_call: TRBD2
cdr3_nt: TGTGCCAGCAGCCTCGGGCTAGCGGGGAACACCGGGGAGCTGTTTTTT
cdr3_aa: CASSLGLAGNTGELFF

v_call: TRBV11-2
clone_size: -
j_call: TRBJ2-5
d_call: -
cdr3_nt: TGTGCCAGTGGGACCCCCCAAGAGACCCAGTACTTC
cdr3_aa: CASGTPQETQYF

v_call: TRBV6-1
clone_size: -
j_call: TRBJ2-5
d_call: TRBD1
cdr3_nt: TGTGCCAGCAGGCTAGCAGGGGGAGTGGAGACCCAGTACTTC
cdr3_aa: CASRLAGGVETQYF

v_call: TRBV5-6
clone_size: -
j_call: TRBJ2-1
d_call: -
cdr3_nt: TGTGCCAGCAGCTGGGGACGAACAGGTGAGCAGTTCTTC
cdr3_aa: CASSWGRTGEQFF